A single sample is the source of the 7 T cell receptor beta chains below, sequenced in a study of T-cell memory formation after mild COVID-19. TCRdb itself ran the 5' RACE reads through MiXCR, one entry per CDR3 protein. The sample gives almost 250,000 distinct CDR3 sequences, approximately 15% of which show up once; 2% to 2.5% is in the top ten. The sequencing sample was made of PBMCs or a T cell subset sorted from them (not recorded which). All receptors come from an adult woman who had mild COVID-19 (a few samples of this study predate the infection). Cell type and time point are not known.

This clonotype showed up many times. V is TRBV5-1 and J is TRBJ1-1; D is unclear. The germline V gene has CDR1 SGHRS and CDR2 YFSETQ. CDR3 length: 14 amino acids. Deletions cut 4 bases from V and 3 bases from J, with 13 bases between. The CDR3 region is CASSTAPWDTEAFF. The CDR3 coding sequence is TGCGCCAGCAGCACCGCCCCCTGGGACACTGAAGCTTTCTTT.

This clonotype was seen many times. This chain uses TRBV19 with TRBJ2-6, with D perhaps TRBD1 (6 bases). Germline CDR1 reads LNHDA; CDR2 reads SQIVND (reference sequence). The germline V and J ends were trimmed by 7 bases and 12 bases, with 13 bases remaining between them. This CDR3 is built from 12 residues. CDR3 protein: CASKARGFVLTF. CDR3 DNA: TGTGCCAGTAAAGCCAGGGGCTTCGTCCTGACTTTC.

The chain couples TRBV4-3 to TRBJ2-2; no clear D gene. CDR3 length: 14 amino acids. Germline CDR1 reads LGHNA; CDR2 reads YSLEER. The V end was cut by 0 bases, the J end by 5 bases, with 7 bases between. Written as DNA, the CDR3 is TGCGCCAGCAGCCAAGATAAGGATACCGGGGAGCTGTTTTTT. Its translation: CASSQDKDTGELFF.

The J gene is TRBJ2-7, the V gene TRBV27; TRBD2 matches at 16 bases. The V segment lost 5 bases and the J segment 2 bases; nucleotides outside the gene matches: 12. CDR3 size: 19 residues. The germline gives CDR1 MNHEY, CDR2 SMNVEV (reference sequence). The CDR3 is CASSLAGLAGGPSTYEQYF. CDR3 coding DNA: TGTGCCAGCAGTCTAGCGGGACTAGCGGGAGGGCCATCGACCTACGAGCAGTACTTC.

This clonotype was detected a few times. This sequence joins TRBV12-3 or TRBV12-4 and TRBJ2-7; 9 bases are a match to TRBD1. The V and J ends lost 5 bases and 7 bases, in that order; junction bases with no gene match: 9. The CDR3 totals 14 residues. CDR3 amino acids: CASSQQGALGEQYF. The DNA for the CDR3 is TGTGCCAGCAGTCAACAGGGGGCTTTGGGGGAGCAGTACTTC.

This clonotype was counted only a few times. J is TRBJ1-1 and V is TRBV5-1; 7 nucleotides agree with TRBD1. CDR1 is SGHRS and CDR2 is YFSETQ in the germline V gene. This CDR3 spans 15 amino acids. J lost 1 base, V lost 0 bases, and 3 bases had no gene match. CDR3 sequence: CASSLDGQANTEAFF. The DNA for the CDR3 is TGCGCCAGCAGCTTGGACGGACAGGCGAACACTGAAGCTTTCTTT. Based on the CDR3 plus reference TRBV5-1 and TRBJ1-1, the full variable domain is KAGVTQTPRYLIKTRGQQVTLSCSPISGHRSVSWYQQTPGQGLQFLFEYFSETQRNKGNFPGRFSGRQFSNSRSEMNVSTLELGDSALYLCASSLDGQANTEAFFGQGTRLTVV.

There are a few counts of this clonotype. The rearrangement uses TRBV21-1 and TRBJ2-7; no check of the table's D call, TRBD1, against the DNA was made. TRBV21-1 is a pseudogene. This CDR3 is built from 14 residues. CDR3 DNA sequence: TGTGCCAGCAGCACCCGGGACAGGACTACGAAGCAGTACTTC. Its protein product is CASSTRDRTTKQYF.